This T cell receptor beta chain was sequenced in a study of response to subunit inactivated influenza vaccine. The CDR3 consists of 15 residues. Trimming took 6 bases from V and 5 from J; bases not matched to a gene: 9. Per the germline V gene, CDR1 is MDHEN and CDR2 is SYDVKM. TCRdb ran MiXCR on the RT-PCR reads and lists one entry per CDR3 protein. The sample carries approximately 530,000 distinct CDR3 sequences, roughly 13% recorded once. This clonotype was sampled from a man in his fifties who received an inactivated influenza vaccine. The source was PBMCs from blood, collected about 40 days after vaccination. V usage is TRBV28 and J usage is TRBJ2-7; 11 nucleotides line up with TRBD1. The CDR3 protein is CASRTGTGGLHEQYF. DNA for the CDR3: TGTGCCAGCAGGACCGGGACAGGGGGTTTACACGAGCAGTACTTC.